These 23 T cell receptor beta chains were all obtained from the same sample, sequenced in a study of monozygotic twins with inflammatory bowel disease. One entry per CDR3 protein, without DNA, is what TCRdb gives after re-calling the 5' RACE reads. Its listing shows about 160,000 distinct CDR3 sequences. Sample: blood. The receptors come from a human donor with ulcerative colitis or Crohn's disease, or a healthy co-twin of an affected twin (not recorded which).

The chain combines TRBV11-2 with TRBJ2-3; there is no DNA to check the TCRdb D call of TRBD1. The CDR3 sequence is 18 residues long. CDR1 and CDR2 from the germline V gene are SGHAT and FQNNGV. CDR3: CATLGQGLPNGSTDTQYF.

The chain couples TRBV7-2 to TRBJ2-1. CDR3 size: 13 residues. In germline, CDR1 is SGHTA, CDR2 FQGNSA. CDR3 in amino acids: CASSSRLDNEQFF.

CDR3 region: CASSILAENTGELFF. The chain joins TRBV9 to TRBJ2-2. Germline V lookup: CDR1 SGDLS, CDR2 YYNGEE. The CDR3 consists of 15 residues.

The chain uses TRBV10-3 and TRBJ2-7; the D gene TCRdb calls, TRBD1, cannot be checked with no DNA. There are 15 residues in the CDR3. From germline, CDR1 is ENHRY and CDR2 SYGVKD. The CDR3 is CAISGTDRGFYEQYF.

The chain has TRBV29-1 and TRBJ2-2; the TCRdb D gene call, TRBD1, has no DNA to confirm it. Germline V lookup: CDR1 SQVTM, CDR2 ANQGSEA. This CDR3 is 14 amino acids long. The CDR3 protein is CSVGTRSNTGELFF.

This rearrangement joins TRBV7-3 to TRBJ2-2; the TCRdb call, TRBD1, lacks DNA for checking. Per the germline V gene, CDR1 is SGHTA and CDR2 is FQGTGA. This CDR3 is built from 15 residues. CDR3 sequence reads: CASSSGAANTGELFF.

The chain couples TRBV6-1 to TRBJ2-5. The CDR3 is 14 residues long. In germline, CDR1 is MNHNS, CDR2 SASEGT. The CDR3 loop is CASSEGGLGETQYF.

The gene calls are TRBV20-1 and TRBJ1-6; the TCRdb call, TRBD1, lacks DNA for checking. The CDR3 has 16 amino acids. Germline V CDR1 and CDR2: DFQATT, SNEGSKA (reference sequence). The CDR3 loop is CSAREVVETANSPLHF.

The CDR3: CSANRGRDEQYF. This rearrangement joins TRBV20-1 to TRBJ2-7; the TCRdb D gene call, TRBD1, has no DNA to confirm it. This CDR3 is 12 amino acids long. Germline loops: CDR1 DFQATT, CDR2 SNEGSKA (reference sequence).

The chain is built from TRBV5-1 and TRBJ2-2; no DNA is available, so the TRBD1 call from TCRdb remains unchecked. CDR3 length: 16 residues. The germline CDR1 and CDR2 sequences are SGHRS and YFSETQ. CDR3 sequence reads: CASSLTGLTNTGELFF.

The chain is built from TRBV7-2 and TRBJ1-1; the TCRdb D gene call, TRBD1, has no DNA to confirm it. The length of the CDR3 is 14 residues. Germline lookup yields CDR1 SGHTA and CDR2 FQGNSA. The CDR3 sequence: CASSTRTGGTEAFF. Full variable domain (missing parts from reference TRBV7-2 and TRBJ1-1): GAGVSQSPSNKVTEKGKDVELRCDPISGHTALYWYRQSLGQGLEFLIYFQGNSAPDKSGLPSDRFSAERTGGSVSTLTIQRTQQEDSAVYLCASSTRTGGTEAFFGQGTRLTVV.

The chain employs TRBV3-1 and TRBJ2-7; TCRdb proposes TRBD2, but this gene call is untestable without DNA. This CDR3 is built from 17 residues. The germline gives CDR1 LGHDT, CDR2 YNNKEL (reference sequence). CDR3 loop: CASSRLAGGLSSYEQYF.

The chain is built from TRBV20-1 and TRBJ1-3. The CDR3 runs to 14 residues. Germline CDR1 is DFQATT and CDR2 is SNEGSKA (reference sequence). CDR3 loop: CSASPTNFGNTIYF.

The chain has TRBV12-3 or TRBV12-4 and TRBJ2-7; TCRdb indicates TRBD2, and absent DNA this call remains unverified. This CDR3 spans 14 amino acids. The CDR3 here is CASSFGGLNYEQYF.

The CDR3 here is CSASPGGYGYTF. V usage is TRBV20-1 and J usage is TRBJ1-2; no DNA is available, so the TRBD1 call from TCRdb remains unchecked. This CDR3 spans 12 amino acids. Germline CDR1 and CDR2: DFQATT and SNEGSKA (reference sequence).

The CDR3 is CASSQGGSTSRYEQYF. This rearrangement joins TRBV4-2 to TRBJ2-7; TCRdb designates TRBD2, a call that cannot be tested without DNA. The CDR3 is 16 residues long. Looked up from germline, CDR1 is LGHNA and CDR2 is YNFKEQ.

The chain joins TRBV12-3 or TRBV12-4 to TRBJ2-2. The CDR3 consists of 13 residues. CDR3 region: CASSSMGSGELFF.

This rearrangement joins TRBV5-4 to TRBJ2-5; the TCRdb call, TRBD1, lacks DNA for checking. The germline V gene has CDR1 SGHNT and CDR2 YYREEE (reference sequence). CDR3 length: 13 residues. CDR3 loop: CASSWTGGGTQYF.

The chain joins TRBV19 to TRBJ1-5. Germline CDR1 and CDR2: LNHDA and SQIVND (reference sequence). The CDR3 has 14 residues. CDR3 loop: CASSTQGRNQPQHF.

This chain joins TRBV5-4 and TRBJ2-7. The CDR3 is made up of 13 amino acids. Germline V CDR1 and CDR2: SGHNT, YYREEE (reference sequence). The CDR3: CASSSTSSYEQYF.

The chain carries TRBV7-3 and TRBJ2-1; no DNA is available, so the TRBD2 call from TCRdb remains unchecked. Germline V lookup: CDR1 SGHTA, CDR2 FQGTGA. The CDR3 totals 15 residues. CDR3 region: CASSPGLAASNEQFF.

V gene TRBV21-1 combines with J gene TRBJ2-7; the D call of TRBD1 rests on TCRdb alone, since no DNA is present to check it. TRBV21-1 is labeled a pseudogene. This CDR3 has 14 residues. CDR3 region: CASSGGGATYEQYF.

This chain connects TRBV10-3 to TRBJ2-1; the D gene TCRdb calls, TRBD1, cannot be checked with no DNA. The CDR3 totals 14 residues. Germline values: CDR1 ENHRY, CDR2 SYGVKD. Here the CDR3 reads CAISRTGSSDEQFF.